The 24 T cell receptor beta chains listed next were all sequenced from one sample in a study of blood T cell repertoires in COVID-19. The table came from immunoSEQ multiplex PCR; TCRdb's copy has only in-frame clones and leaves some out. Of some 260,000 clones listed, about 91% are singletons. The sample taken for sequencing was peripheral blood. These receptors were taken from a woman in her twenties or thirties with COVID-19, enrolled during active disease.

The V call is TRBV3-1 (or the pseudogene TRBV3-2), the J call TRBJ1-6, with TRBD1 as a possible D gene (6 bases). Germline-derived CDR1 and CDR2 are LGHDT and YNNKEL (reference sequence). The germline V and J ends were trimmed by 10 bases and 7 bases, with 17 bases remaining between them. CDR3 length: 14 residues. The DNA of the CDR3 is TGTGCCACCACTCGAGGGGACAAGAATTCACCCCTCCACTTT. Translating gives CATTRGDKNSPLHF.

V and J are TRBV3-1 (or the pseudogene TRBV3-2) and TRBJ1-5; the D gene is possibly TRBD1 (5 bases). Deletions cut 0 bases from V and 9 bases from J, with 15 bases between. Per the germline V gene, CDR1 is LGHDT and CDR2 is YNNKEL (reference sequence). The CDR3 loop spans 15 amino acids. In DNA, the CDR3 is TGTGCCAGCAGCCAAGATGTGACAGAAAGTTGGCCCCAGCATTTT. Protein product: CASSQDVTESWPQHF.

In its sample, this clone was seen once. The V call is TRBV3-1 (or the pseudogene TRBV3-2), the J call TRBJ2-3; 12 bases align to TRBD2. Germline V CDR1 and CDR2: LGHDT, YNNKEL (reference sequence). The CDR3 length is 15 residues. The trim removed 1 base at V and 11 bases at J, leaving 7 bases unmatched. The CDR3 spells CASSQGGTSGWGQYF. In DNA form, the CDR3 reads TGTGCCAGCAGCCAAGGAGGGACTAGCGGGTGGGGGCAGTATTTT.

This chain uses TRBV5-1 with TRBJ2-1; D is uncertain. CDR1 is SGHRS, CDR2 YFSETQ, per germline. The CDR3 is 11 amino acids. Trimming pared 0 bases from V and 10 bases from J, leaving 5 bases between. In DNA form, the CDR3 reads TGCGCCAGCAGCTTGGATCAGGAGCAGTTCTTC. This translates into CASSLDQEQFF. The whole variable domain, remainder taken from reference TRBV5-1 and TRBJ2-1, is KAGVTQTPRYLIKTRGQQVTLSCSPISGHRSVSWYQQTPGQGLQFLFEYFSETQRNKGNFPGRFSGRQFSNSRSEMNVSTLELGDSALYLCASSLDQEQFFGPGTRLTVL.

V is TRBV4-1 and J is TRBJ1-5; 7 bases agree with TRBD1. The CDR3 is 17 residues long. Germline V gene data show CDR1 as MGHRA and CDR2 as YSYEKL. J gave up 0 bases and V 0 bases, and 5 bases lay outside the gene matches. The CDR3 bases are TGCGCCAGCAGCCAAGAAAGGGGACAGTATAGCAATCAGCCCCAGCATTTT. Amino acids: CASSQERGQYSNQPQHF.

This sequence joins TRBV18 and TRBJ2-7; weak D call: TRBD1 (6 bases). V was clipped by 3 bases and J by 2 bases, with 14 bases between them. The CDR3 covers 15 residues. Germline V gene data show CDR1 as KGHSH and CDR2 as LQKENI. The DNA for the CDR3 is TGTGCCAGCTCACCGGTCCCAGGGGTGACCTACGAGCAGTACGTC. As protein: CASSPVPGVTYEQYV.

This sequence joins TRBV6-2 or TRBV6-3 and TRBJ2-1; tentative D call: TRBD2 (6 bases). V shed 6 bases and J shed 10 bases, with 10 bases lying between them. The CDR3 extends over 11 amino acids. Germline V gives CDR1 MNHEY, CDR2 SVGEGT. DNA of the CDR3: TGTGCCAGCAGCCCTAGCGTAGAGCAGTTCTTC. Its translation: CASSPSVEQFF.

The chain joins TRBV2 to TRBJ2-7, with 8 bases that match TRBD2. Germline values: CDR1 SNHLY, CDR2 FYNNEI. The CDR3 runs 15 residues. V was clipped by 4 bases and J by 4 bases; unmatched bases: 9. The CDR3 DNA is TGTGCCAGCAGTGTGGGAAGCGGGGGAGAGTACGAGCAGTACTTC. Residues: CASSVGSGGEYEQYF.

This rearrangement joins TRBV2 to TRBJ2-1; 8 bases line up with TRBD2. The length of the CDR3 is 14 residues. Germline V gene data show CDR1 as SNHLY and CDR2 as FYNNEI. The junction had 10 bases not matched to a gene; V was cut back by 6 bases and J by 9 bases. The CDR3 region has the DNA TGTGCCAGCAGACCTCCGGGACTAGGGGGTGAGCAGTTCTTC. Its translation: CASRPPGLGGEQFF.

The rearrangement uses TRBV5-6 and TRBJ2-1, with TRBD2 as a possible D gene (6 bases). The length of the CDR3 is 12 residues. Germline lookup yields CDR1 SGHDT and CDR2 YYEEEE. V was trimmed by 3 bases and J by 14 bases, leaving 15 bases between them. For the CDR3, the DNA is TGTGCCAGCAGCTCCGGACTATTTTTAGAGTTCTTC. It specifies CASSSGLFLEFF. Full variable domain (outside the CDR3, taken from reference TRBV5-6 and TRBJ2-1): DAGVTQSPTHLIKTRGQQVTLRCSPKSGHDTVSWYQQALGQGPQFIFQYYEEEERQRGNFPDRFSGHQFPNYSSELNVNALLLGDSALYLCASSSGLFLEFFGPGTRLTVL.

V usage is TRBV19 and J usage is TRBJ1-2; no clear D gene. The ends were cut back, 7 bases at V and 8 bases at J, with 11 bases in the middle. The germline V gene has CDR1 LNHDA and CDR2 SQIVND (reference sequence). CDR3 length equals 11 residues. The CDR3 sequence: CASNWYGGYTF. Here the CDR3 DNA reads TGTGCCAGTAATTGGTACGGGGGCTACACCTTC.

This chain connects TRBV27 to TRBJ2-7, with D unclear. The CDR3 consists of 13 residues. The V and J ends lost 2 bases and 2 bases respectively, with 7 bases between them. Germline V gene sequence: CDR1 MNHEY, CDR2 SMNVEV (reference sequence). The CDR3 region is CASSLQLTYEQYF. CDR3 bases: TGTGCCAGCAGTTTACAACTCACCTACGAGCAGTACTTC.

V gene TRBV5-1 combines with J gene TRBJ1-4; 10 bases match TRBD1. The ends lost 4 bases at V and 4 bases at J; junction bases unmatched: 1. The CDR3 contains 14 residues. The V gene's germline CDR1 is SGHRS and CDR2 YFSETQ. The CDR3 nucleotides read TGCGCCAGCAGCCGGGACAGGGGTAATGAAAAACTGTTTTTT. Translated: CASSRDRGNEKLFF.

The CDR3 sequence is CAISEHRQGAPTDTQYF. CDR3 sequence (DNA): TGTGCCATCAGTGAACACAGACAGGGGGCTCCCACAGATACGCAGTATTTT. V and J are TRBV10-3 and TRBJ2-3; 10 bases map to TRBD1. J gave up 2 bases and V 3 bases, and 8 bases lay outside the gene matches. Germline CDR1 and CDR2: ENHRY and SYGVKD. This CDR3 is 17 amino acids long.

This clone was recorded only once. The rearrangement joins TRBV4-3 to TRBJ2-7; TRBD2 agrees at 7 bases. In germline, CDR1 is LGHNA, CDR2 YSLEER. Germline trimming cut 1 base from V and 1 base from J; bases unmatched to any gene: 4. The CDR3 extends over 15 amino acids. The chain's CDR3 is CASSQVSGVSYEQYF. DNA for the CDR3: TGCGCCAGCAGCCAAGTAAGCGGGGTATCCTACGAGCAGTACTTC.

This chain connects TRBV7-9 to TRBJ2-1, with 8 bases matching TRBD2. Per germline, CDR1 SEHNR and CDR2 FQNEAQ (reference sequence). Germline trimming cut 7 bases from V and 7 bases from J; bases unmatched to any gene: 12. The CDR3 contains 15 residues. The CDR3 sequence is CASTRGRTSKNEQFF. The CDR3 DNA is TGTGCCAGCACCCGGGGGAGGACTAGCAAGAATGAGCAGTTCTTC. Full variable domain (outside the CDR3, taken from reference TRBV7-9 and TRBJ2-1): DTGVSQNPRHKITKRGQNVTFRCDPISEHNRLYWYRQTLGQGPEFLTYFQNEAQLEKSRLLSDRFSAERPKGSFSTLEIQRTEQGDSAMYLCASTRGRTSKNEQFFGPGTRLTVL.

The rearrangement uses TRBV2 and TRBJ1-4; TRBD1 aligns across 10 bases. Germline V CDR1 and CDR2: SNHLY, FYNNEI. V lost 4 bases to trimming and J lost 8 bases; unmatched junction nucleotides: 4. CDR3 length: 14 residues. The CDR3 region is CASSVGTGDEKLFF. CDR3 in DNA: TGTGCCAGCAGTGTAGGGACAGGGGACGAAAAACTGTTTTTT.

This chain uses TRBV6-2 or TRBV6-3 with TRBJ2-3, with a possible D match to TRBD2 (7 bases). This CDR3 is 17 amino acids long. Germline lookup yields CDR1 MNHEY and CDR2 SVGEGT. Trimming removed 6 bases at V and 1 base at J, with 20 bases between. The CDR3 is CASSWRGGGSGTDTQYF. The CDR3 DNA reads TGTGCCAGCAGCTGGCGTGGCGGGGGCTCAGGCACAGATACGCAGTATTTT.

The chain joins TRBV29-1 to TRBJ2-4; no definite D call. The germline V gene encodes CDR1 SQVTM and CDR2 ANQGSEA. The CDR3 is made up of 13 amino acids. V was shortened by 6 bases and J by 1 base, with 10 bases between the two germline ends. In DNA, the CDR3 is TGCAGCGTGCGCTTATTTGCCAAAAACATTCAGTACTTC. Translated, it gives CSVRLFAKNIQYF.

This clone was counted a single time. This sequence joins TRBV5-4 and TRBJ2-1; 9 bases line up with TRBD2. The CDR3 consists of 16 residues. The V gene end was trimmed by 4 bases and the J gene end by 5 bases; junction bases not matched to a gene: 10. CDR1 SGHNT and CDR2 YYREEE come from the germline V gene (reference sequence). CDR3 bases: TGTGCCAGCAGCCCTGGGGGCGGGGGGGCCCACAATGAGCAGTTCTTC. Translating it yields CASSPGGGGAHNEQFF.

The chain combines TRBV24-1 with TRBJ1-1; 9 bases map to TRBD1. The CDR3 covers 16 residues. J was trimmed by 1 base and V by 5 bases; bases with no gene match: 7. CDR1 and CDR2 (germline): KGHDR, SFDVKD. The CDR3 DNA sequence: TGTGCCACCAGTGTATACAGGGGGCGAGAGAACACTGAAGCTTTCTTT. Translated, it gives CATSVYRGRENTEAFF.

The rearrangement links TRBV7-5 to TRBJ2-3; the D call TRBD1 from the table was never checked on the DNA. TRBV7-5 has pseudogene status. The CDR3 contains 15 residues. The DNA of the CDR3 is TGTGCCAGAAGGAAAACCGGGACAGGGTCAGGTACGCAGTATTTT. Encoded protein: CARRKTGTGSGTQYF.

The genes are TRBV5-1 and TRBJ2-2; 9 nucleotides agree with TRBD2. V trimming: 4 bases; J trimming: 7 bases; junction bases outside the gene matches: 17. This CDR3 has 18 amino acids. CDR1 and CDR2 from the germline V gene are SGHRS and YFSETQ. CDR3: CASSPRGATSGSVGELFF. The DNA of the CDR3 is TGCGCCAGCAGCCCGCGAGGGGCTACTAGCGGGTCGGTCGGGGAGCTGTTTTTT.

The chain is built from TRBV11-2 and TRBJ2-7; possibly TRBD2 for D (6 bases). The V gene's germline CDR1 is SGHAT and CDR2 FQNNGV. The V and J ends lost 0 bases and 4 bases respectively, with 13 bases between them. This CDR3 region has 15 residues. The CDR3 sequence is CASSLDLRDSYEQYF. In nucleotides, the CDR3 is TGTGCCAGCAGCTTAGATTTGCGGGACTCTTACGAGCAGTACTTC.